The 9 T cell receptor beta chains in this list originate from one sample, sequenced in a study of breast tumors, draining lymph nodes, adjacent tissues. Samples came from axillary lymph nodes draining the breast cancer. TCRdb recomputed calls from the multiplex PCR reads with MiXCR, one row per CDR3 protein. The sample lists about 140,000 distinct CDR3 sequences, 32% occurring once. The specimen was axillary lymph node tissue. Receptors were obtained from a female donor with breast cancer. Some clones in this sample may be carry-over from other donors' samples.

The genes are TRBV20-1 and TRBJ2-3; 7 bases fit TRBD1. This CDR3 has 15 residues. Germline CDR1 is DFQATT and CDR2 is SNEGSKA (reference sequence). Trimming cost V 4 bases and J 1 base; bases outside gene matches: 8. The DNA of the CDR3 is TGCAGTGCTATAGACAGGGTGGGGGGCACAGATACGCAGTATTTT. This encodes CSAIDRVGGTDTQYF.

With respect to this clonotype: A read error may be the cause here, since a much bigger clone is one base away. This CDR3 fails to terminate in the conserved phenylalanine or tryptophan, so it likely reflects a read error. The chain is built from TRBV3-1 and TRBJ1-4, with 7 bases matching TRBD1. V lost 4 bases, J lost 6 bases, and 5 bases stayed unmatched. The CDR3 runs to 14 residues. Germline CDR1 and CDR2: LGHDT and YNNKEL (reference sequence). In DNA, the CDR3 is TGTGCCAGCAGCCTTTCCGGGACAGATGAAAAACTGTTTCTT. Encoded protein: CASSLSGTDEKLFL.

This clonotype was picked up many times. The V call is TRBV19, the J call TRBJ1-2; the D is unclear. Germline V gives CDR1 LNHDA, CDR2 SQIVND (reference sequence). The V and J ends lost 3 bases and 7 bases respectively, with 9 bases between them. CDR3 length: 12 residues. Written as DNA, the CDR3 is TGTGCCAGTAGTATCAAGGGAGGTGGCTACACCTTC. Protein sequence: CASSIKGGGYTF.

The sample holds many counts of this clonotype. The V and J genes are TRBV20-1 and TRBJ2-3, with TRBD2 identical over 15 bases. Germline V gene data show CDR1 as DFQATT and CDR2 as SNEGSKA (reference sequence). The CDR3 has 22 amino acids. The V and J ends lost 2 bases and 1 base, in that order; junction bases with no gene match: 19. The CDR3 loop is CSARPDPGLAGGRYGGTDTQYF. CDR3 coding DNA: TGCAGTGCTAGACCGGACCCGGGACTAGCGGGGGGACGATATGGGGGCACAGATACGCAGTATTTT.

This clonotype was seen at least ten times. The rearrangement links TRBV11-1 to TRBJ2-1; a possible D gene is TRBD2 (6 bases). V was pared by 2 bases and J by 6 bases, with 14 bases between. Germline CDR1 reads SGHAT; CDR2 reads FQDESV (reference sequence). This CDR3 is 15 amino acids long. The CDR3 sequence is CASSLLREAFNEQFF. The CDR3 DNA reads as TGTGCCAGCAGCTTACTGAGGGAGGCTTTCAATGAGCAGTTCTTC.

This clonotype showed up many times. The V gene is TRBV29-1, the J gene TRBJ1-3; possible D gene TRBD1, 5 bases. The V end lost 7 bases, the J end lost 0 bases, and 10 bases lay between the germline ends. The germline V gene has CDR1 SQVTM and CDR2 ANQGSEA. The CDR3 spans 13 residues. The CDR3 bases are TGCAGCGCGGGGGAGGACTCTGGAAACACCATATATTTT. It codes for CSAGEDSGNTIYF. Supplemented by reference TRBV29-1 and TRBJ1-3, the full variable domain reads SAVISQKPSRDICQRGTSLTIQCQVDSQVTMMFWYRQQPGQSLTLIATANQGSEATYESGFVIDKFPISRPNLTFSTLTVSNMSPEDSSIYLCSAGEDSGNTIYFGEGSWLTVV.

This clonotype was detected many times. This chain connects TRBV2 to TRBJ1-1, with D possibly being TRBD1 (6 bases). Looked up from germline, CDR1 is SNHLY and CDR2 is FYNNEI. The CDR3 spans 14 residues. Trimming took 7 bases from V and 2 from J, leaving 14 bases between them. DNA of the CDR3: TGTGCCAGCACCGAGGAACAGGGTAACACTGAAGCTTTCTTT. Encoded protein: CASTEEQGNTEAFF.

This clonotype showed up many times. V is TRBV7-9 and J is TRBJ1-5, with 9 bases lining up with TRBD1. CDR1 and CDR2 (germline): SEHNR, FQNEAQ (reference sequence). Germline trimming cut 5 bases from V and 9 bases from J; bases unmatched to any gene: 20. The CDR3 totals 18 residues. CDR3 sequence (DNA): TGTGCCAGCAGCGCCGACCGTACGGGACAGGGCGAGTTTGTGCCCCAGCATTTT. The encoded protein is CASSADRTGQGEFVPQHF.

The chain carries TRBV6-1 and TRBJ2-2; D is unclear. The CDR3 spans 13 residues. CDR1 MNHNS and CDR2 SASEGT come from the germline V gene. Between the trimmed V and J ends, which lost 3 bases and 2 bases, there was a span of 4 bases. CDR3 sequence: CASSEVNTGELFF. CDR3 bases: TGTGCCAGCAGTGAGGTAAACACCGGGGAGCTGTTTTTT.